The text below deals with one TCR beta chain. Antigen unknown. At one of its ends the junction is not consistent with the germline gene, which may arise from a read error. This sample is part of a study of cytomegalovirus exposure and HLA in healthy donors. Although they were nominally healthy when sampled, donors likely had unrecorded immune exposures. PCR used 60 Vbeta primers and 13 Jbeta primers. Assay: immunoSEQ multiplex PCR; the TCRdb copy retains only in-frame clones and omits some. Counted here are 200,000 to 250,000 clones, 77% occurring once; the ten biggest clones make up roughly 2.6%. The study, taken as a whole, reports: Most likely, a cluster of highly shared sequence variants arose as a sequencing artifact. For cytomegalovirus status, the classifier reportedly gave diagnoses with high specificity and sensitivity. The authors later linked a missense DCLRE1C variant to TCR beta V- and J-gene trimming.

Germline CDR1 is SEHNR and CDR2 is FQNEAQ (reference sequence). The CDR3 runs to 15 residues. The specimen sequenced was PBMCs. The rearrangement joins TRBV7-9 to TRBJ1-2; no clear D. This clonotype was obtained from a woman in her fifties or sixties in good health and CMV-seropositive. CDR3 sequence: CSSSLVRVSNYGYTF. The CDR3 region has the DNA TGTTCCAGCAGCTTAGTCCGGGTCTCAAACTATGGCTACACCTTC.